Presented here are 19 T cell receptor beta chains from one specimen sequenced in a study of STAT5B mutations in CD4+ large granular lymphocyte leukemia. Some clones are missing from TCRdb's copy, which holds only in-frame ones; the method was immunoSEQ multiplex PCR. This table has about 48,000 clones, roughly three quarters appearing once. Sequencing was done on a sample of CD4+ T cells from blood buffy coats. These receptors were collected from a human donor in good health.

This clone was counted between two and nine times. The chain uses TRBV27 and TRBJ1-1, with 8 bases fitting TRBD1. V shed 0 bases and J 5 bases; nucleotides not matched to a gene: 5. Per the germline V gene, CDR1 is MNHEY and CDR2 is SMNVEV (reference sequence). The length of the CDR3 is 15 residues. CDR3 protein: CASSLSGQGSTEAFF. CDR3 DNA: TGTGCCAGCAGTTTATCCGGACAGGGAAGTACTGAAGCTTTCTTT.

This clone was picked up a small number of times. This sequence joins TRBV6-5 and TRBJ2-7; 10 bases match TRBD1. Germline CDR1 MNHEY, CDR2 SVGAGI. Trimming at V came to 6 bases and at J to 3 bases, leaving 5 bases not matched to a gene. The CDR3 is made up of 14 amino acids. CDR3 DNA: TGTGCCAGCAGGGCCGGGACAGGGGTCTACGAGCAGTACTTC. It is translated as CASRAGTGVYEQYF.

The rearrangement links TRBV5-4 to TRBJ2-3, with TRBD2 matching 11 bases. The V segment lost 3 bases and the J segment 3 bases; nucleotides outside the gene matches: 6. The CDR3 length is 16 residues. From germline, CDR1 is SGHNT and CDR2 YYREEE (reference sequence). CDR3 bases: TGTGCCAGCAGCTCTTTAGCGGGGGGGCATACAGATACGCAGTATTTT. Its protein is CASSSLAGGHTDTQYF.

The V and J genes are TRBV7-3 and TRBJ2-3; 9 nucleotides match TRBD2. The CDR3 is 14 amino acids. With V trimmed by 5 bases and J by 4 bases, 4 bases remained unmatched. The germline gives CDR1 SGHTA, CDR2 FQGTGA. CDR3 DNA: TGTGCCAGCAGCCCGGGACTAGCCCCAGATACGCAGTATTTT. This sequence encodes CASSPGLAPDTQYF.

This clone appeared a few times. V and J are TRBV2 and TRBJ1-5; TRBD1 is a possible D gene (5 bases). Germline V lookup: CDR1 SNHLY, CDR2 FYNNEI. V was shortened by 7 bases and J by 5 bases, with 12 bases between the two germline ends. CDR3 length: 13 residues. Here the CDR3 reads CASKGPSHQPQHF. The CDR3, as DNA: TGTGCCAGCAAGGGACCCTCCCATCAGCCCCAGCATTTT.

This chain connects TRBV14 to TRBJ2-3; no definite D call. In germline, CDR1 is SGHDN, CDR2 FVKESK. CDR3 length equals 14 residues. The V and J ends lost 2 bases and 4 bases respectively, with 10 bases between them. In DNA form, the CDR3 reads TGTGCCAGCAGCCAAATCACAGTTGCAGATACGCAGTATTTT. Residues: CASSQITVADTQYF.

The chain carries TRBV9 and TRBJ2-3, with 8 bases lining up with TRBD2. Looked up from germline, CDR1 is SGDLS and CDR2 is YYNGEE. This CDR3 has 16 amino acids. J gave up 6 bases and V 0 bases, and 9 bases lay outside the gene matches. The CDR3, as DNA: TGTGCCAGCAGCGTAGAGGGCCCTAGCGGGTTTGATACGCAGTATTTT. Protein sequence: CASSVEGPSGFDTQYF. Full variable domain (remainder filled in from reference TRBV9 and TRBJ2-3): DSGVTQTPKHLITATGQRVTLRCSPRSGDLSVYWYQQSLDQGLQFLIQYYNGEERAKGNILERFSAQQFPDLHSELNLSSLELGDSALYFCASSVEGPSGFDTQYFGPGTRLTVL.

CDR3 sequence reads: CASNPGGGEQYV. CDR3 in DNA: TGTGCCAGCAACCCCGGAGGGGGAGAGCAGTACGTC. The chain has TRBV6-6 and TRBJ2-7; D assignment may be TRBD1 or TRBD2 (6 bases each). Germline CDR1 MNHNY, CDR2 SVGAGI (reference sequence). This CDR3 has 12 amino acids. V was pared by 7 bases and J by 7 bases, with 14 bases between.

This chain uses TRBV27 with TRBJ2-3; D possibly matches TRBD1 or TRBD2 (5 bases each). The CDR3 totals 16 residues. The V end lost 6 bases, the J end lost 1 base, and 17 bases lay between the germline ends. Germline V gene data show CDR1 as MNHEY and CDR2 as SMNVEV (reference sequence). The CDR3 sequence is CASSHRRLGGTDTQYF. CDR3 nucleotide sequence: TGTGCCAGCAGCCATAGGCGGCTGGGGGGCACAGATACGCAGTATTTT.

The gene calls are TRBV6-6 and TRBJ1-5; 7 bases line up with TRBD1. V lost 6 bases and J lost 10; bases outside the gene matches: 18. This CDR3 comprises 16 residues. Germline V gene sequence: CDR1 MNHNY, CDR2 SVGAGI (reference sequence). CDR3 DNA sequence: TGTGCCAGCAGGGATTCAGGACAGGCCGAGAAGGGACCCCAGCATTTT. Amino acids: CASRDSGQAEKGPQHF.

The V call is TRBV7-2, the J call TRBJ2-1; possibly TRBD1 for D (5 bases). Between the trimmed V and J ends, which lost 3 bases and 8 bases, there was a span of 14 bases. This CDR3 spans 14 amino acids. CDR1 and CDR2 (germline): SGHTA, FQGNSA. Here the CDR3 DNA reads TGTGCCAGCAGCTTGGGGCTGTACTGGGATGAGCAGTTCTTC. It yields the protein CASSLGLYWDEQFF. The full variable domain, its missing parts supplied by reference TRBV7-2 and TRBJ2-1, is GAGVSQSPSNKVTEKGKDVELRCDPISGHTALYWYRQSLGQGLEFLIYFQGNSAPDKSGLPSDRFSAERTGGSVSTLTIQRTQQEDSAVYLCASSLGLYWDEQFFGPGTRLTVL.

This clone was counted between two and nine times. This chain uses TRBV30 with TRBJ2-2, with D unresolved. The ends were cut back, 2 bases at V and 4 bases at J, with 14 bases in the middle. CDR1 and CDR2 from the germline V gene are GTSNPN and SVGIG (reference sequence). CDR3 size: 15 residues. The CDR3 DNA reads as TGTGCCTGGAGTCTGGCAGCTCTGCGCACCGGGGAGCTGTTTTTT. Translation gives CAWSLAALRTGELFF.

This clone was seen only a few times. The rearrangement uses TRBV28 and TRBJ1-1, with D hard to call. The V end lost 2 bases, the J end lost 11 bases, and 9 bases lay between the germline ends. CDR1 is MDHEN, CDR2 SYDVKM, per germline. This CDR3 contains 11 residues. CDR3 protein: CASSLTYWAFF. The CDR3 DNA sequence: TGTGCCAGCAGTTTAACCTACTGGGCTTTCTTT. Together with reference TRBV28 and TRBJ1-1, the CDR3 gives the full variable domain: DVKVTQSSRYLVKRTGEKVFLECVQDMDHENMFWYRQDPGLGLRLIYFSYDVKMKEKGDIPEGYSVSREKKERFSLILESASTNQTSMYLCASSLTYWAFFGQGTRLTVV.

This rearrangement joins TRBV6-5 to TRBJ1-5; weak D call: TRBD1 (5 bases). The CDR3 contains 14 residues. Germline V gene lookup returns CDR1 MNHEY and CDR2 SVGAGI. Between the trimmed V and J ends, which lost 5 bases and 6 bases, there was a span of 14 bases. In DNA form, the CDR3 reads TGTGCCAGCAGTAAAGAATACGACAGTCAGCCCCAGCATTTT. It codes for CASSKEYDSQPQHF.

The CDR3 spells CASSATTGTIGNTIYF. CDR3 nucleotide sequence: TGTGCCAGTAGTGCTACGACAGGGACTATTGGAAACACCATATATTTT. The V call is TRBV19, the J call TRBJ1-3; 7 bases map to TRBD1. Germline assignment: CDR1 LNHDA and CDR2 SQIVND (reference sequence). Trimming at V came to 5 bases and at J to 3 bases, leaving 10 bases not matched to a gene. The CDR3 covers 16 residues.

The CDR3 spells CASSYGTGVDTIYF. The CDR3, as DNA: TGTGCCAGCAGTTACGGGACAGGGGTGGACACCATATATTTT. The chain has TRBV27 and TRBJ1-3, with 10 positions matching TRBD1. This CDR3 comprises 14 residues. CDR1 is MNHEY and CDR2 is SMNVEV in the germline V gene (reference sequence). With 4 bases clipped from V and 8 bases from J, the junction kept 5 bases outside the gene matches.

This clone was counted a few times. V usage is TRBV5-6 and J usage is TRBJ1-5, with D perhaps matching TRBD1 (6 bases). Germline V gives CDR1 SGHDT, CDR2 YYEEEE. This CDR3 has 16 residues. Between the trimmed V and J ends, which lost 4 bases and 3 bases, there was a span of 17 bases. CDR3 loop: CASSLLAGAINQPQHF. The CDR3 region has the DNA TGTGCCAGCAGCCTGCTGGCAGGGGCTATCAATCAGCCCCAGCATTTT.

This clone has only one observation. The chain has TRBV6-1 and TRBJ2-7, with D possibly being TRBD2 (6 bases). CDR1 and CDR2 from the germline V gene are MNHNS and SASEGT. V lost 10 bases to trimming and J lost 5 bases, with 21 bases between them. The CDR3 length is 14 residues. CDR3 amino acids: CATLGRETINEQYF. The DNA of the CDR3 is TGTGCCACCCTAGGCCGGGAGACTATCAACGAGCAGTACTTC.

The V gene is TRBV7-2, the J gene TRBJ1-3; 7 bases match TRBD1. The CDR3 extends over 16 amino acids. Per the germline V gene, CDR1 is SGHTA and CDR2 is FQGNSA. With 5 bases clipped from V and 0 bases from J, the junction kept 7 bases outside the gene matches. The CDR3 nucleotides read TGTGCCAGCAGCCCCCGCACAGGGGTCTCTGGAAACACCATATATTTT. Translating gives CASSPRTGVSGNTIYF.